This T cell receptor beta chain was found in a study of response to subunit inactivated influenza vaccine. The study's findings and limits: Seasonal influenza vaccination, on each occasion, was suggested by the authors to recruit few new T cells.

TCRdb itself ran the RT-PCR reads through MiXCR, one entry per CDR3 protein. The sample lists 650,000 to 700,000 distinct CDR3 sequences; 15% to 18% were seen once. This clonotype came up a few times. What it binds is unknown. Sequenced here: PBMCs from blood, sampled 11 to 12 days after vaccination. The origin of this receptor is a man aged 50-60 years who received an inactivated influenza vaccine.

The CDR3 DNA reads TGCAGTGCTAGAGAGCAGGGAGAGCAGTACTTC. It codes for CSAREQGEQYF. The chain combines TRBV20-1 with TRBJ2-7, with a weak D call TRBD1 (5 bases). CDR3 length: 11 amino acids. Trimming pared 0 bases from V and 7 bases from J, leaving 7 bases between. Per germline, CDR1 DFQATT and CDR2 SNEGSKA (reference sequence).